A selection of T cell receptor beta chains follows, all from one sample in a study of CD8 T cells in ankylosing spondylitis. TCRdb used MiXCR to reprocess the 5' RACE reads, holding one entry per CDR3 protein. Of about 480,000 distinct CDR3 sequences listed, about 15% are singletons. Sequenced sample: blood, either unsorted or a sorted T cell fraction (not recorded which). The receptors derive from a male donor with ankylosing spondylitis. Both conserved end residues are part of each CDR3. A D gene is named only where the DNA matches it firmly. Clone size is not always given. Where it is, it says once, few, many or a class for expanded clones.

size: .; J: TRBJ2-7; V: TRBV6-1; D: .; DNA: TGTGCCAGCGGAGGGGACGGGAACTCCTACGAGCAGTACTTC; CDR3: CASGGDGNSYEQYF
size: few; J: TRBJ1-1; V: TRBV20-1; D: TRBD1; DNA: TGCAGTGCGCGAAGAGGGGGACAGCCGAACACTGAAGCTTTCTTT; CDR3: CSARRGGQPNTEAFF
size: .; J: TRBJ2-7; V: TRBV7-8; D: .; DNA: TGTGCCAGCACCCCAAAGGGTGGGTTGTCGGGCGAGCAGTACTTC; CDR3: CASTPKGGLSGEQYF
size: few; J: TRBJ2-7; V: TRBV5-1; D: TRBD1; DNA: TGCGCCAGCAGCTCCTGGGACAGAGTTTCCTACGAGCAGTACTTC; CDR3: CASSSWDRVSYEQYF
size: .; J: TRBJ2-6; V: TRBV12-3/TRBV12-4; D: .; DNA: TGTGCCAGCCTACGTAGCAGGGCTGGGGCCAACGTCCTGACTTTC; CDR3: CASLRSRAGANVLTF
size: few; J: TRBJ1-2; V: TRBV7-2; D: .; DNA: TGTGCCAGCAGCCTCCGGGACAAGTCAAAGGGTAGCTATGGCTACACCTTC; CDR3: CASSLRDKSKGSYGYTF
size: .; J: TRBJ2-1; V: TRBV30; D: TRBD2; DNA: TGTGCCTGGAGTAGTGGACTAGCGGGGGTTGATGAGCAGTTCTTC; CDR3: CAWSSGLAGVDEQFF
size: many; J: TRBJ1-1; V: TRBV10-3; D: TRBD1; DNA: TGTGCCATCAGGGATCACCGGGACAGGGGCACTGAAGCTTTCTTT; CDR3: CAIRDHRDRGTEAFF
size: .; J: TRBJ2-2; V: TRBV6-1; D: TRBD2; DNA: TGTGCCACCGCGGGGGGCGGGGAGCTGTTTTTT; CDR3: CATAGGGELFF
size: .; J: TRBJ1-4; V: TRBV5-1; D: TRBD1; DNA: TGCGCCAGCAGCATACAGGGGGCGGGCCTGAATGAAAAACTGTTTTTT; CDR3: CASSIQGAGLNEKLFF
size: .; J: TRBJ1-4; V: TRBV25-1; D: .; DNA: TGTGCCAGCAGTCCAGACAAGATCCCAACTAATGAAAAACTGTTTTTT; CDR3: CASSPDKIPTNEKLFF
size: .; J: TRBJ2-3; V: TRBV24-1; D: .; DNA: TGTGCCACCAGTGACTACTTGACAGATACGCAGTATTTT; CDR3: CATSDYLTDTQYF
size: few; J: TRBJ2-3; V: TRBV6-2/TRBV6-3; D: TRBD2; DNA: TGTGCCAGCAGGTGGCTAGCGGATGCGACAGATACGCAGTATTTT; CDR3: CASRWLADATDTQYF